Below, 30 T cell receptor beta chains from the same sample are listed, as sequenced in a study of cytomegalovirus exposure and HLA in healthy donors. A multiplex PCR was run with 60 Vbeta primers and 13 Jbeta primers. Repertoires were generated with immunoSEQ multiplex PCR, while TCRdb's copy carries only in-frame clones and drops some. The listing records tens of thousands of clones. Source material: PBMCs. The receptors were sampled from a woman aged 30 to 39 in good health and CMV-seronegative.

The chain uses TRBV27 and TRBJ1-2, with D possibly being TRBD1 (6 bases). V was pared by 4 bases and J by 13 bases, with 13 bases between. Germline CDR1 reads MNHEY; CDR2 reads SMNVEV (reference sequence). The CDR3 spans 11 residues. The CDR3 sequence is CASSSRGVFTF. DNA for the CDR3: TGTGCCAGCAGTTCCAGGGGAGTCTTCACCTTC.

Details on this clone: The same CDR3 arises from other DNA sequences in this sample as well. In DNA, the CDR3 is TGTGCCAGTACCAGGGACTCCGGCGGGAATTCACCCCTCCACTTT. This sequence encodes CASTRDSGGNSPLHF. The genes are TRBV19 and TRBJ1-6; possibly TRBD1 for D (5 bases). From germline, CDR1 is LNHDA and CDR2 SQIVND (reference sequence). There are 15 residues in the CDR3. With 7 bases removed from V and 7 bases from J, the gap between germline ends came to 17 bases.

The rearrangement joins TRBV5-1 to TRBJ1-2; 7 nucleotides align to TRBD1. The CDR3 contains 15 residues. CDR1 SGHRS and CDR2 YFSETQ come from the germline V gene. Trimming took 1 base from V and 4 from J; bases not matched to a gene: 7. The CDR3 protein is CASSLRDSHLYGYTF. The CDR3, as DNA: TGCGCCAGCAGCTTGAGGGACAGCCACCTCTATGGCTACACCTTC.

The rearrangement uses TRBV18 and TRBJ2-3, with D tentatively TRBD1 (6 bases). Germline V gives CDR1 KGHSH, CDR2 LQKENI. V lost 3 bases, J lost 2 bases, and 15 bases lay in between. The CDR3 is 16 residues long. The CDR3 loop reads CASSPRGLGDTDTQYF. In DNA, the CDR3 is TGTGCCAGCTCACCCAGGGGTTTGGGTGACACAGATACGCAGTATTTT.

V is TRBV5-6 and J is TRBJ2-1; TRBD1 might be the D (5 bases). This CDR3 spans 15 amino acids. Germline assignment: CDR1 SGHDT and CDR2 YYEEEE. Trimming removed 0 bases from V and 8 bases from J, with 15 bases in between. The CDR3 nucleotides are TGTGCCAGCAGCTTGGGTGGCAGGGAAATCGATGAGCAGTTCTTC. The encoded protein is CASSLGGREIDEQFF.

The V and J genes are TRBV5-4 and TRBJ2-7; a weak D match, TRBD1 (5 bases). Deletions cut 1 base from V and 2 bases from J, with 10 bases between. The CDR3 is made up of 14 amino acids. Germline V gives CDR1 SGHNT, CDR2 YYREEE (reference sequence). CDR3 coding DNA: TGTGCCAGCAGCTTGCAGGGCGCCGCCTACGAGCAGTACTTC. This gives the protein CASSLQGAAYEQYF.

V and J are TRBV18 and TRBJ1-2; D remains ambiguous. The CDR3 totals 16 residues. V shed 0 bases and J shed 4 bases, with 15 bases lying between them. CDR1 and CDR2 from the germline V gene are KGHSH and LQKENI. CDR3 residues: CASSPPGVPGPYGYTF. The CDR3 nucleotides are TGTGCCAGCTCACCACCCGGGGTGCCTGGGCCCTATGGCTACACCTTC.

This chain links TRBV11-2 with TRBJ1-2, with D tentatively TRBD1 (6 bases). This CDR3 has 13 amino acids. Germline lookup yields CDR1 SGHAT and CDR2 FQNNGV. V lost 5 bases and J 1 base, leaving 8 bases between the germline ends. The CDR3 here is CASSPQGNYGYTF. The DNA for the CDR3 is TGTGCCAGCAGCCCACAGGGTAACTATGGCTACACCTTC.

The chain uses TRBV11-2 and TRBJ2-3; TRBD2 agrees at 10 bases. From germline, CDR1 is SGHAT and CDR2 FQNNGV. CDR3 length: 17 amino acids. V dropped 5 bases and J dropped 0; count of bases not matched to a gene: 8. CDR3 amino acids: CASSPRLAGVSTDTQYF. The CDR3 coding sequence is TGTGCCAGCAGCCCGCGGCTAGCGGGAGTTAGCACAGATACGCAGTATTTT.

The rearrangement joins TRBV30 to TRBJ2-5, with D tentatively TRBD2 (6 bases). CDR1 and CDR2 from the germline V gene are GTSNPN and SVGIG (reference sequence). Trimming shortened V by 1 base and J by 5 bases, and 11 bases separated the two germline ends. The CDR3 covers 13 residues. The DNA of the CDR3 is TGTGCCTGGAGTGAACAGGAGGGGGAGACCCAGTACTTC. It yields the protein CAWSEQEGETQYF.

The chain carries TRBV28 and TRBJ2-1, with 11 bases matching TRBD1. The V and J ends lost 4 bases and 8 bases, in that order; junction bases with no gene match: 10. CDR1 and CDR2 (germline): MDHEN, SYDVKM. This CDR3 region has 16 residues. CDR3 nucleotides: TGTGCCAGCAGTTCCTCCGGGACAGGGGGAATCGATGAGCAGTTCTTC. This translates into CASSSSGTGGIDEQFF.

The chain joins TRBV18 to TRBJ1-3, with TRBD1 matching 11 bases. CDR1 KGHSH and CDR2 LQKENI come from the germline V gene. The trim removed 4 bases at V and 4 bases at J, leaving 3 bases unmatched. CDR3 length equals 15 residues. The CDR3 nucleotides are TGTGCCAGCTCACGGACAGGGGGCAAGGGAAACACCATATATTTT. It encodes CASSRTGGKGNTIYF.

This rearrangement joins TRBV4-1 to TRBJ2-3, with D possibly matching TRBD2 (6 bases). This CDR3 has 16 residues. With 4 bases removed from V and 5 bases from J, the gap between germline ends came to 19 bases. Germline values: CDR1 MGHRA, CDR2 YSYEKL. The CDR3, as DNA: TGCGCCAGCAGCCGAGAGGGACTCCGGGTGGGAGATACGCAGTATTTT. It translates to CASSREGLRVGDTQYF.

The chain couples TRBV6-5 to TRBJ2-5; D may be TRBD1 (6 bases). The end of the DNA is better explained by TRBJ2-7, so the J call may be wrong. CDR1 is MNHEY, CDR2 SVGAGI, per germline. The CDR3 extends over 14 amino acids. The CDR3 region is CASSTYRVPYEQYF. Here the CDR3 DNA reads TGTGCCAGCAGTACATACAGGGTGCCCTACGAGCAGTACTTC.

This chain uses TRBV30 with TRBJ1-1, with 8 bases aligning to TRBD1. Germline CDR1 GTSNPN, CDR2 SVGIG (reference sequence). Losses at the gene ends were 3 bases for V and 7 bases for J; bases not matched to a gene: 10. The CDR3 totals 14 residues. As DNA, the CDR3 is TGTGCCTGGAGAGGCGACAGGGGAGGGAGTGAAGCTTTCTTT. Translating it yields CAWRGDRGGSEAFF.

This chain connects TRBV6-5 to TRBJ1-2; TRBD1 matches at 7 bases. The length of the CDR3 is 15 residues. Trimming cost V 5 bases and J 5 bases; bases outside gene matches: 11. Germline-derived CDR1 and CDR2 are MNHEY and SVGAGI. The CDR3 bases are TGTGCCAGCAGTCTTAAACCCGGGACAGATTATGGCTACACCTTC. Its protein is CASSLKPGTDYGYTF.

The chain employs TRBV5-1 and TRBJ2-7; the match to TRBD1 covers 7 bases. The J segment lost 4 bases and the V segment lost 4 bases, leaving 14 bases of the junction unmatched. This CDR3 has 16 residues. Germline-derived CDR1 and CDR2 are SGHRS and YFSETQ. CDR3 loop: CASSPAGRGIWYEQYF. CDR3 DNA sequence: TGCGCCAGCAGCCCGGCGGGCAGGGGGATCTGGTACGAGCAGTACTTC.

This chain connects TRBV19 to TRBJ1-5; D is unresolved. With 3 bases removed from V and 6 bases from J, the gap between germline ends came to 6 bases. CDR1 LNHDA and CDR2 SQIVND come from the germline V gene (reference sequence). The CDR3 contains 12 residues. CDR3 residues: CASSIGVQPQHF. The CDR3 DNA reads as TGTGCCAGTAGTATCGGGGTTCAGCCCCAGCATTTT.

The chain links TRBV29-1 to TRBJ2-1, with 10 bases matching TRBD1. The CDR3 sequence is 13 residues long. After removal of 7 bases from V and 6 bases from J, the junction contained 6 bases not matched to a gene. Looked up from germline, CDR1 is SQVTM and CDR2 is ANQGSEA. This chain's CDR3 is CSARQGAFNEQFF. In DNA, the CDR3 is TGCAGCGCAAGACAGGGGGCTTTCAATGAGCAGTTCTTC.

The gene calls are TRBV7-8 and TRBJ2-3; D unresolved. The CDR3 is 15 residues long. V was shortened by 1 base and J by 1 base, with 9 bases between the two germline ends. Germline V gene sequence: CDR1 SGHVS, CDR2 FQNEAQ. This chain's CDR3 is CASSLVPRGTDTQYF. The CDR3 DNA reads as TGTGCCAGCAGCTTAGTGCCCCGAGGCACAGATACGCAGTATTTT.

V is TRBV10-3 and J is TRBJ1-1; 7 positions agree with TRBD1. Germline V gives CDR1 ENHRY, CDR2 SYGVKD. V trimming: 6 bases; J trimming: 2 bases; junction bases outside the gene matches: 3. CDR3 size: 13 residues. The CDR3 nucleotides are TGTGCCATCAGCCGGGACAGCAACACTGAAGCTTTCTTT. Translation: CAISRDSNTEAFF.

The chain couples TRBV6-6 to TRBJ2-3; 11 bases are a match to TRBD2. With V trimmed by 4 bases and J by 1 base, 1 base remained unmatched. The CDR3 runs to 15 residues. CDR1 is MNHNY and CDR2 is SVGAGI in the germline V gene (reference sequence). CDR3 sequence (DNA): TGTGCCAGCAGTTTTAGCGGGAGGGGCACAGATACGCAGTATTTT. Its translation: CASSFSGRGTDTQYF.

The CDR3 protein is CASSITPRGNQPQHF. The CDR3 nucleotides are TGTGCCAGTAGTATTACCCCGAGGGGCAATCAGCCCCAGCATTTT. The chain employs TRBV19 and TRBJ1-5; D gene unclear. This CDR3 is 15 amino acids long. V lost 3 bases to trimming and J lost 2 bases, with 11 bases between them. Looked up from germline, CDR1 is LNHDA and CDR2 is SQIVND (reference sequence).

V gene TRBV4-2 combines with J gene TRBJ2-5; perhaps TRBD2 as D (6 bases). Judging by the DNA end, TRBJ2-7 fits better; the J call may be wrong. Germline V gives CDR1 LGHNA, CDR2 YNFKEQ. This CDR3 spans 13 amino acids. Here the CDR3 reads CASSQSAGYEQYF. The CDR3 region has the DNA TGTGCCAGCAGCCAAAGCGCGGGGTACGAGCAGTACTTC.

This chain uses TRBV18 with TRBJ2-5, with TRBD1 identical over 8 bases. In germline, CDR1 is KGHSH, CDR2 LQKENI. With V trimmed by 3 bases and J by 6 bases, 3 bases remained unmatched. The CDR3 has 13 residues. For the CDR3, the DNA is TGTGCCAGCTCACCGGACAGGGCCAAGACCCAGTACTTC. It specifies CASSPDRAKTQYF.

The rearrangement joins TRBV2 to TRBJ2-7; D remains ambiguous. The CDR3 length is 13 residues. Trimming left V 0 bases short and J 3 bases short, with 6 bases between. Looked up from germline, CDR1 is SNHLY and CDR2 is FYNNEI. For the CDR3, the DNA is TGTGCCAGCAGTGAAGCACTACTCTACGAGCAGTACTTC. Protein sequence: CASSEALLYEQYF.

The chain recombines TRBV29-1 with TRBJ2-3; 13 bases map to TRBD2. CDR1 is SQVTM and CDR2 is ANQGSEA in the germline V gene. Trimming cost V 7 bases and J 8 bases; bases outside gene matches: 12. The CDR3 spans 15 residues. Written as DNA, the CDR3 is TGCAGCGCTGGACTAGCGGGGGCAATGAGCTCTACGCAGTATTTT. It specifies CSAGLAGAMSSTQYF.

This chain joins TRBV29-1 and TRBJ2-5; 11 bases fit TRBD2. Trimming removed 6 bases from V and 5 bases from J; junction bases left unmatched: 8. CDR3 size: 14 residues. Germline-derived CDR1 and CDR2 are SQVTM and ANQGSEA. The CDR3 DNA sequence: TGCAGCGTAACGACTAGCGGGAACTCGGAGACCCAGTACTTC. This gives the protein CSVTTSGNSETQYF. Supplemented by reference TRBV29-1 and TRBJ2-5, the full variable domain reads SAVISQKPSRDICQRGTSLTIQCQVDSQVTMMFWYRQQPGQSLTLIATANQGSEATYESGFVIDKFPISRPNLTFSTLTVSNMSPEDSSIYLCSVTTSGNSETQYFGPGTRLLVL.

This chain connects TRBV29-1 to TRBJ2-1; TRBD2 aligns across 11 bases. Germline CDR1 is SQVTM and CDR2 is ANQGSEA. This CDR3 has 16 amino acids. J was trimmed by 0 bases and V by 3 bases; bases with no gene match: 4. The CDR3 loop is CSVETGLADSYNEQFF. CDR3 sequence (DNA): TGCAGCGTTGAGACGGGACTAGCGGACTCCTACAATGAGCAGTTCTTC.

V and J are TRBV6-1 and TRBJ2-5; 13 bases align to TRBD2. Germline V CDR1 and CDR2: MNHNS, SASEGT. V lost 8 bases, J lost 4 bases, and 1 base stayed unmatched. The CDR3 consists of 13 residues. This CDR3 reads CASRTSGRETQYF. Here the CDR3 DNA reads TGTGCCAGCCGGACTAGCGGGAGAGAGACCCAGTACTTC.